The 5 T cell receptor beta chains given below trace back to one sample, sequenced in a study of cytomegalovirus exposure and HLA in healthy donors. The PCR made use of 60 Vbeta and 13 Jbeta primers. Sequencing was performed with immunoSEQ multiplex PCR; in TCRdb, only in-frame clones are kept and a portion is missing. The top ten hold less than 8.5% of the sample, which has some 140,000 clones, around 79% seen once. Sequenced: PBMCs. The receptors were sampled from a man aged 25 to 40 in good health and CMV-seropositive.

The V and J genes are TRBV6-4 and TRBJ2-1; 7 positions agree with TRBD2. Germline V gene data show CDR1 as MRHNA and CDR2 as SNTAGT. The CDR3 has 15 amino acids. V lost 3 bases to trimming and J lost 7 bases; unmatched junction nucleotides: 9. The CDR3 coding sequence is TGTGCCAGCAGTGAACTAGCGACTCAAACGAATGAGCAGTTCTTC. Translation: CASSELATQTNEQFF.

This clone was seen just once. V usage is TRBV30 and J usage is TRBJ2-7, with D possibly being TRBD1 (6 bases). Germline V lookup: CDR1 GTSNPN, CDR2 SVGIG (reference sequence). Trimming stripped 1 base from V and 2 bases from J, with 15 bases between. The length of the CDR3 is 15 residues. Written as DNA, the CDR3 is TGTGCCTGGAGTGCCGACAGGACGGGGCCCTACGAGCAGTACTTC. Its protein is CAWSADRTGPYEQYF.

This chain connects TRBV13 to TRBJ1-2; a possible D gene is TRBD1 (6 bases). Germline CDR1 PRHDT, CDR2 FYEKMQ (reference sequence). V dropped 1 base and J dropped 5 bases, with 14 bases sitting between them. This CDR3 has 15 residues. In DNA, the CDR3 is TGTGCCAGCAGCTTAGCTGGACAGAGGTATTATGGCTACACCTTC. Encoded protein: CASSLAGQRYYGYTF.

The chain uses TRBV25-1 and TRBJ1-1, with unresolved D. The germline V gene has CDR1 MGHDK and CDR2 SYGVNS. V was pared by 3 bases and J by 1 base, with 9 bases between. The CDR3 length is 14 residues. In DNA, the CDR3 is TGTGCCAGCAGTGAGATGGAGGGGAACACTGAAGCTTTCTTT. Protein: CASSEMEGNTEAFF.

The chain recombines TRBV7-3 with TRBJ2-1; 7 nucleotides line up with TRBD2. Losses at the gene ends were 5 bases for V and 10 bases for J; bases not matched to a gene: 17. The germline gives CDR1 SGHTA, CDR2 FQGTGA. The CDR3 sequence is 16 residues long. This CDR3 is CASSDGPRTRGGEQFF. DNA for the CDR3: TGTGCCAGCAGCGATGGGCCCAGGACTAGAGGCGGGGAGCAGTTCTTC. The whole variable domain, remainder taken from reference TRBV7-3 and TRBJ2-1, is GAGVSQTPSNKVTEKGKYVELRCDPISGHTALYWYRQSLGQGPEFLIYFQGTGAADDSGLPNDRFFAVRPEGSVSTLKIQRTERGDSAVYLCASSDGPRTRGGEQFFGPGTRLTVL.